Listed below are T cell receptor beta chains from one sample, sequenced in a study of blood T cells in healthy people across ages. TCRdb reanalysed the 5' RACE reads using MiXCR and keeps one entry per CDR3 protein. The sample lists approximately 830,000 distinct CDR3 sequences, around two thirds occurring once. The sequenced material came from blood. All receptors come from a man younger than 45 in good health. Each CDR3 is given without its conserved first and last residue.

v_call cdr3_aa
TRBV5-1 ASSLGGFASTDTQY
TRBV3-1 ASSRSGPRGANVLT
TRBV10-3 VISESQGRPPKTQY
TRBV2 ASSEKGPLVGTEAF
TRBV7-9 ASSGDRDREYSPLH
TRBV29-1 SVEPLRGAMNTEAF
TRBV20-1 SAREIGRQVGDIQY
TRBV9 ASSTDGRLDTQY
TRBV9 ASSVGTSTGELF
TRBV2 ASSVRGQTLYGYT
TRBV6-2/TRBV6-3 ASSSGTLYNEQF
TRBV15 ATSREGAGGHGYT
TRBV25-1 ASSAGRVRRTTYEQY
TRBV12-3/TRBV12-4 ASSLQGDRVQPQH
TRBV28 ASSFVDRRSYEQY
TRBV4-2 ASSQPGSSYNEQF
TRBV9 ASSVGSGTSGQETQY
TRBV9 ASSVGASGAPGETQY
TRBV10-3 AISESSAGIDSSPLH
TRBV20-1 SARGEGAGQPQH
TRBV20-1 SARDQISYSYNEQF
TRBV11-2 ASSSGLGGRAKNIQY
TRBV3-1 ASSQDPSGEQETQY
TRBV10-3 AIGKTDSNQPQH
TRBV12-3/TRBV12-4 ASSPTTGRGYT
TRBV20-1 SAGQVWSYEQY
TRBV9 ASSVDGITYEQY
TRBV6-5 ASSYDNRVNGYT
TRBV4-1 ASSLSGTADYGYT